This is a list of T cell receptor beta chains from one sample in a study of blood T cell repertoires in COVID-19. TCRdb's table, derived via immunoSEQ multiplex PCR, lists solely in-frame clones and lacks some. The sample comprises 320,000 or so clones, over 70% of which are singletons, and around 4.6% rests with the top ten. The sequencing sample was made of PBMCs or T cells enriched from blood (not recorded which). The origin of the receptors is a man between 25 and 39 years old who had recovered from COVID-19. Each CDR3 is given with its conserved first and last residue. The order of the fields is D gene, V gene, J gene, clone size, CDR3 protein, CDR3 DNA. D genes are given only for firm matches. Where a row states a size, it is once, few, many or the class of an expanded clone; other rows omit it.

.	TRBV5-1	TRBJ1-6	.	CASSTGMASSYNSPLHF	TGCGCCAGCAGCACCGGGATGGCGAGCTCCTATAATTCACCCCTCCACTTT
.	TRBV6-2/TRBV6-3	TRBJ2-1	.	CASSYLGAEQFF	TGTGCCAGCAGTTACTTGGGAGCTGAGCAGTTCTTC
.	TRBV9	TRBJ1-1	.	CASSVYTAGEAFF	TGTGCCAGCAGCGTATACACGGCGGGTGAAGCTTTCTTT
TRBD1	TRBV28	TRBJ2-1	.	CASSFGTGPDNEQFF	TGTGCCAGCAGTTTCGGGACAGGGCCTGACAATGAGCAGTTCTTC
.	TRBV5-8	TRBJ1-6	.	CASSLDPLGNSPLHF	TGTGCCAGCAGCTTGGACCCCCTGGGCAATTCACCCCTCCACTTT
TRBD1	TRBV15	TRBJ2-3	.	CATSGQGANTDTQYF	TGTGCCACCAGCGGACAGGGGGCGAACACAGATACGCAGTATTTT
.	TRBV15	TRBJ2-6	once	CATSRGQFSGANVLTF	TGTGCCACCAGCAGAGGGCAGTTCTCTGGGGCCAACGTCCTGACTTTC
.	TRBV9	TRBJ2-7	once	CASSPHARSRGAYEQYF	TGTGCCAGCAGTCCACACGCTAGGTCCAGGGGAGCCTACGAGCAGTACTTC
.	TRBV7-8	TRBJ1-1	.	CASSPQGWTEAFF	TGTGCCAGCAGTCCACAGGGTTGGACTGAAGCTTTCTTT
TRBD2	TRBV28	TRBJ2-7	.	CASSFPGGEQYF	TGTGCCAGCAGTTTCCCGGGGGGTGAGCAGTACTTC
.	TRBV5-1	TRBJ2-1	.	CASSPPRLVTTNEQFF	TGCGCCAGCAGCCCGCCCAGACTAGTGACTACCAATGAGCAGTTCTTC
TRBD1	TRBV7-9	TRBJ1-2	once	CASSLVGQGDHYGYTF	TGTGCCAGCAGCTTAGTTGGGCAGGGGGATCACTATGGCTACACCTTC
.	TRBV11-3	TRBJ1-6	.	CASSPRGNSPLHF	TGTGCCAGCAGCCCGCGGGGTAATTCACCCCTCCACTTT
.	TRBV10-3	TRBJ1-1	.	CAIHPGSRIRDTEAFF	TGTGCCATCCACCCCGGTAGTAGAATCAGGGACACTGAAGCTTTCTTT
TRBD1	TRBV5-1	TRBJ1-1	once	CASSLRQGAGEAFF	TGCGCCAGCAGCTTGCGGCAGGGGGCGGGTGAAGCTTTCTTT
TRBD1	TRBV6-5	TRBJ1-5	.	CASSSTGGYQPQHF	TGTGCCAGCAGTTCGACAGGGGGCTATCAGCCCCAGCATTTT
TRBD2	TRBV19	TRBJ2-2	.	CASSKTAGAHTGELFF	TGTGCCAGTAGTAAGACAGCGGGGGCTCACACCGGGGAGCTGTTTTTT
.	TRBV5-5	TRBJ2-7	.	CASSLHSNTYEQYF	TGTGCCAGCAGCTTGCACAGTAACACCTACGAGCAGTACTTC
.	TRBV10-1	TRBJ1-6	once	CASSESGGLGSPLHF	TGCGCCAGCAGTGAGTCGGGGGGGCTTGGATCACCCCTCCACTTT
.	TRBV4-1	TRBJ2-7	.	CASSQGHSSYEQYF	TGCGCCAGCAGCCAAGGACATTCCTCCTACGAGCAGTACTTC
.	TRBV7-8	TRBJ2-7	.	CASSPSRVEQYF	TGTGCCAGCAGCCCGAGCAGGGTCGAGCAGTACTTC
TRBD1	TRBV2	TRBJ2-1	once	CASWDRGAYNEQFF	TGTGCCAGCTGGGACAGGGGGGCCTACAATGAGCAGTTCTTC
.	TRBV27	TRBJ1-2	once	CASSGGGSGYTF	TGTGCCAGCAGTGGGGGAGGGTCTGGCTACACCTTC
.	TRBV6-5	TRBJ2-2	.	CASSYELGELFF	TGTGCCAGCAGTTATGAGTTAGGGGAGCTGTTTTTT
.	TRBV28	TRBJ2-3	.	CASSLGGVTDTQYF	TGTGCCAGCAGTTTAGGCGGGGTCACAGATACGCAGTATTTT
.	TRBV12-3/TRBV12-4	TRBJ2-7	.	CASSLRGSYEQYF	TGTGCCAGCAGCCTCCGGGGGTCCTACGAGCAGTACTTC
.	TRBV7-8	TRBJ1-5	.	CASSSTRGGTRNQPQHF	TGTGCCAGCAGCTCCACGCGGGGAGGGACTCGCAATCAGCCCCAGCATTTT
.	TRBV2	TRBJ1-1	.	CASGQQMNTEAFF	TGTGCCAGCGGGCAGCAGATGAACACTGAAGCTTTCTTT
.	TRBV11-2	TRBJ1-6	.	CASSSQGRNSPLHF	TGTGCCAGCAGCTCACAGGGTCGCAATTCACCCCTCCACTTT
.	TRBV27	TRBJ1-2	.	CASSPQTGHLSYGYTF	TGTGCCAGCAGTCCCCAGACAGGCCACCTCTCATATGGCTACACCTTC
.	TRBV5-8	TRBJ1-5	few	CASSSQSNQPQHF	TGTGCCAGCAGCTCACAGAGCAATCAGCCCCAGCATTTT
.	TRBV5-1	TRBJ1-1	.	CATGSGWDTEAFF	TGCGCCACGGGGTCCGGATGGGACACTGAAGCTTTCTTT
TRBD1	TRBV7-9	TRBJ1-2	.	CASSQDRGRSYGYTF	TGTGCCAGCAGCCAGGACAGGGGGCGCTCATATGGCTACACCTTC
.	TRBV28	TRBJ1-5	.	CASKSRQAGHFYSNQPQHF	TGTGCCAGCAAAAGTAGACAGGCTGGGCACTTTTATAGCAATCAGCCCCAGCATTTT
.	TRBV6-1	TRBJ2-7	.	CASSEAVVSYEQYF	TGTGCCAGCAGTGAAGCGGTAGTCTCCTACGAGCAGTACTTC
TRBD1	TRBV7-8	TRBJ1-2	.	CASSLGTGRVSGYTF	TGTGCCAGCAGCTTAGGGACAGGGCGAGTATCGGGCTACACCTTC
.	TRBV4-1	TRBJ2-7	once	CASSQETYGVSYEQYF	TGCGCCAGCAGCCAAGAAACATACGGGGTTAGCTATGAGCAGTACTTC
TRBD2	TRBV5-4	TRBJ2-3	.	CASSHGGDTDTQYF	TGTGCCAGCAGCCATGGGGGGGACACAGATACGCAGTATTTT
.	TRBV7-9	TRBJ1-2	once	CASTGTSTTYGYTF	TGTGCCAGCACCGGGACATCGACGACCTATGGCTACACCTTC
.	TRBV28	TRBJ2-1	.	CASSFMSRGPGEQFF	TGTGCCAGCAGTTTCATGTCGCGGGGGCCCGGAGAGCAGTTCTTC
.	TRBV15	TRBJ1-2	.	CATSRVAGPGEGYTF	TGTGCCACCAGCAGAGTTGCTGGGCCAGGGGAAGGCTACACCTTC
.	TRBV9	TRBJ1-2	.	CASSVATGTGRDGYTF	TGTGCCAGCAGCGTAGCTACCGGAACAGGGAGGGATGGCTACACCTTC
.	TRBV27	TRBJ1-5	.	CASSQGLSNQPQHF	TGTGCCAGCAGTCAGGGGTTGAGCAATCAGCCCCAGCATTTT
TRBD1	TRBV10-3	TRBJ2-3	.	CAISDSRPQGAPDTQYF	TGTGCCATCAGTGATTCTCGGCCCCAGGGGGCTCCCGATACGCAGTATTTT
.	TRBV25-1	TRBJ2-7	once	CASSISYEQYF	TGTGCCAGCAGTATATCTTACGAGCAGTACTTC
.	TRBV27	TRBJ2-1	.	CASSLSMTGYNEQFF	TGTGCCAGCAGTTTATCGATGACAGGATACAATGAGCAGTTCTTC
TRBD2	TRBV18	TRBJ2-3	.	CASSPASGVVKTDTQYF	TGTGCCAGCTCACCTGCTAGCGGGGTCGTGAAAACAGATACGCAGTATTTT
.	TRBV5-5	TRBJ2-7	.	CASSLGPVTIDRSYEQYF	TGTGCCAGCAGCTTGGGACCGGTGACAATCGATCGCTCCTACGAGCAGTACTTC
TRBD1	TRBV2	TRBJ1-6	.	CASSELDRGNSPLHF	TGTGCCAGCAGTGAACTTGACAGGGGTAATTCACCCCTCCACTTT
.	TRBV6-5	TRBJ1-3	.	CASSYALGGSGNTIYF	TGTGCCAGCAGTTACGCACTCGGGGGATCTGGAAACACCATATATTTT
TRBD1	TRBV7-2	TRBJ1-1	.	CASSSEQGVPEAFF	TGTGCCAGCAGCTCTGAACAGGGGGTCCCTGAAGCTTTCTTT
TRBD2	TRBV28	TRBJ2-3	.	CASSFYLAGGPPDTQYF	TGTGCCAGCAGTTTTTATCTAGCGGGGGGGCCTCCGGATACGCAGTATTTT
.	TRBV6-1	TRBJ1-6	.	CASSEVGNSPLHF	TGTGCCAGCAGTGAGGTCGGGAATTCACCCCTCCACTTT
.	TRBV7-9	TRBJ1-1	.	CASSFGTNTEAFF	TGTGCCAGCAGCTTCGGGACTAACACTGAAGCTTTCTTT